This T cell receptor (beta chain) emerged from a study of post-analysis software for immune sequencing data. Study outcomes and limitations: With F measure, samples from one preparation batch clustered together strongly. About five TRBV segments occurring more often in patients than controls included TRBV5-6, TRBV5-1 and TRBV20-1.

cDNA libraries of TCR beta carried unique molecular identifiers. MiXCR, run by TCRdb on the PCR reads, gives a single entry per CDR3 protein. This sample yields almost 700,000 distinct CDR3 sequences, of which 55% to 70% are seen a single time; 11% belongs to the top ten. This clonotype was counted between two and nine times. Its antigen is not identified. The CDR3 loop spans 12 amino acids. V shed 7 bases and J shed 6 bases, with 9 bases lying between them. The rearrangement uses TRBV12-3 or TRBV12-4 and TRBJ2-2; D remains ambiguous. The TCR comes from a girl aged 2-10 years with multiple sclerosis. Sequencing used blood. CDR3 in DNA: TGTGCCAGCAATAAGGGTCCCGGGGAGCTGTTTTTT. Protein: CASNKGPGELFF.